This T cell receptor (beta chain) was profiled in a study of T cells after yellow fever vaccination. Study details: SMART-Seq v4 Ultra Low Input handled preparation of low-cell-number fractions. The study's findings and limits: CD4 and CD8 compartments shared a small share of clonotypes, likely from convergent recombination. The presence of abundant clonotypes contaminating from the bulk population was possible in FACS-sorted repertoires.

The V gene lost 3 bases and the J gene lost 3 bases, with 11 bases spanning the gap. The CDR3 spans 13 residues. Germline loops: CDR1 DFQATT, CDR2 SNEGSKA (reference sequence). Each CDR3 protein gets one entry after TCRdb re-called the 5' RACE reads with MiXCR. Altogether a few hundred thousand distinct CDR3 sequences are present, roughly 4.3% being singletons, with the ten largest covering roughly a quarter. The sample holds a few counts of this clonotype. Its antigen is currently unknown. The specimen comprised PBMCs, sampled 5 days after the yellow fever booster vaccination. The TCR was taken from a young man who received the YFV17D yellow fever vaccine. The chain has TRBV20-1 and TRBJ2-5; D is unresolved. The CDR3 bases are TGCAGTGCTAGGGATCAGGCAGAAGAGACCCAGTACTTC. Translation: CSARDQAEETQYF.